This entry lists 14 T cell receptor beta chains sequenced from one sample in a study of OX40 agonist ivuxolimab in advanced cancers. Measured with immunoSEQ multiplex PCR; TCRdb has only the in-frame clones, and not every one. The sample lists some 11,000 clones; roughly four fifths were seen once. The sample was CD4+ or CD8+ T cells sorted from blood, taken in a trial of the OX40 agonist ivuxolimab. Receptors originate from an adult with an advanced solid tumor such as melanoma, head and neck, liver or kidney cancer.

This chain links TRBV28 with TRBJ2-5; 7 nucleotides align to TRBD2. The CDR3 consists of 15 residues. The V segment lost 5 bases and the J segment 3 bases; nucleotides outside the gene matches: 9. The germline gives CDR1 MDHEN, CDR2 SYDVKM. CDR3 DNA: TGTGCCAGCAGTCATGCTCGACTAGCCAAAGAGACCCAGTACTTC. Its protein is CASSHARLAKETQYF.

The rearrangement joins TRBV29-1 to TRBJ1-4; 7 bases are shared with TRBD1. Germline V gene lookup returns CDR1 SQVTM and CDR2 ANQGSEA. The CDR3 is 11 residues long. V lost 3 bases, J lost 11 bases, and 3 bases stayed unmatched. For the CDR3, the DNA is TGCAGCGTTGAGGAGGGGGCGAAACTGTTTTTT. It encodes CSVEEGAKLFF.

This clone was found once. This sequence joins TRBV10-2 and TRBJ1-1, with D perhaps TRBD1 (6 bases). This CDR3 comprises 14 residues. V lost 0 bases, J lost 1 base, and 6 bases lay in between. Germline lookup yields CDR1 WSHSY and CDR2 SAAADI. The CDR3 loop reads CASSESQGNTEAFF. The CDR3 DNA reads as TGCGCCAGCAGTGAGTCACAGGGGAACACTGAAGCTTTCTTT.

As regards this clone: The junction departs from germline at one end; a sequencing error may be responsible. This chain links TRBV6-5 with TRBJ2-7, with D uncertain. The CDR3 sequence is 12 residues long. Germline V gene data show CDR1 as MNHEY and CDR2 as SVGAGI. The CDR3 reads CASSSERYEQHF. The CDR3 nucleotides read TGTGCCAGCAGTTCCGAACGCTACGAGCAGCACTTC.

The sample holds one count of this clone. This chain links TRBV18 with TRBJ2-7; the match to TRBD2 covers 9 bases. The CDR3 spans 16 residues. CDR1 is KGHSH and CDR2 is LQKENI in the germline V gene. Trimming took 2 bases from V and 7 from J; bases not matched to a gene: 12. The DNA for the CDR3 is TGTGCCAGCTCACCAACCCTTCGCGGGAGGGTCGGGGAGCAGTACTTC. It yields the protein CASSPTLRGRVGEQYF.

This clone is medium-sized. The genes are TRBV14 and TRBJ2-1, with a weak D call TRBD2 (5 bases). The CDR3 totals 14 residues. The germline gives CDR1 SGHDN, CDR2 FVKESK. The ends were cut back, 4 bases at V and 5 bases at J, with 12 bases in the middle. The CDR3 nucleotides are TGTGCCAGCAGCCTCTACATTAGCGACAATGAGCAGTTCTTC. This gives the protein CASSLYISDNEQFF.

The chain combines TRBV2 with TRBJ1-5; D uncertain. Germline-derived CDR1 and CDR2 are SNHLY and FYNNEI. The CDR3 length is 15 residues. CDR3 DNA sequence: TGTGCTTCGGATGGGCGGAGTTTTAGCAATCAGCCCCAGCATTTT. As protein: CASDGRSFSNQPQHF.

In DNA, the CDR3 is TGTGCCAGCATCCAAAGGGGGCCCCCGACGGGAGTTCGTTCCGATGAGCAGTTCTTC. Amino acids: CASIQRGPPTGVRSDEQFF. V is TRBV27 and J is TRBJ2-1; tentative D call: TRBD1 (7 bases). The V end was cut by 7 bases, the J end by 8 bases, with 33 bases between. The CDR3 has 19 residues. Looked up from germline, CDR1 is MNHEY and CDR2 is SMNVEV (reference sequence).

CDR3 in amino acids: CASRSNRGANNEQFF. The CDR3 nucleotides read TGTGCCAGCAGGTCGAACAGGGGGGCGAATAATGAGCAGTTCTTC. The chain uses TRBV11-3 and TRBJ2-1; 8 bases line up with TRBD1. Germline CDR1 reads SGHNT; CDR2 reads YENEEA. The CDR3 has 15 residues. Trimming took 6 bases from V and 7 from J; bases not matched to a gene: 11.

This clone was seen only a few times. The chain couples TRBV27 to TRBJ1-2, with 12 bases aligning to TRBD1. The J segment lost 7 bases and the V segment lost 5 bases, leaving 17 bases of the junction unmatched. The CDR3 is 18 residues long. CDR1 is MNHEY and CDR2 is SMNVEV in the germline V gene (reference sequence). The CDR3 DNA is TGTGCCAGCAGTCCCCATCCCGGGACAGGGGGCTATGGAGGTGGCTACACCTTC. This sequence encodes CASSPHPGTGGYGGGYTF.

CDR3 residues: CASSQGPDYEQYF. In DNA form, the CDR3 reads TGCGCCAGCAGCCAAGGACCGGACTACGAGCAGTACTTC. The genes are TRBV4-1 and TRBJ2-7; D remains unclear. V was cut by 1 base and J by 3 bases, with 7 bases left in between. CDR1 MGHRA and CDR2 YSYEKL come from the germline V gene. CDR3 length: 13 residues.

The DNA of the CDR3 is TGCGCCAGCCATGACAGCAATGAGCAGTTCTTC. Amino acids: CASHDSNEQFF. The chain employs TRBV5-1 and TRBJ2-1; D perhaps matches TRBD1 (5 bases). Looked up from germline, CDR1 is SGHRS and CDR2 is YFSETQ. This CDR3 has 11 residues. Trimming stripped 7 bases from V and 6 bases from J, with 8 bases between. Together with reference TRBV5-1 and TRBJ2-1, the CDR3 gives the full variable domain: KAGVTQTPRYLIKTRGQQVTLSCSPISGHRSVSWYQQTPGQGLQFLFEYFSETQRNKGNFPGRFSGRQFSNSRSEMNVSTLELGDSALYLCASHDSNEQFFGPGTRLTVL.

The genes are TRBV11-2 and TRBJ1-3; D call uncertain. CDR1 and CDR2 from the germline V gene are SGHAT and FQNNGV. This CDR3 is built from 14 residues. The germline V and J ends were trimmed by 5 bases and 4 bases, with 12 bases remaining between them. The CDR3 DNA sequence: TGTGCCAGCAGCGTAACATCGCCGGGAAACACCATATATTTT. Protein: CASSVTSPGNTIYF.

This clone has only a few counts. The chain joins TRBV27 to TRBJ2-1; D call uncertain. In germline, CDR1 is MNHEY, CDR2 SMNVEV (reference sequence). The germline V and J ends were trimmed by 2 bases and 5 bases, with 10 bases remaining between them. The CDR3 is 14 residues long. This CDR3 is CASSLVRGDNEQFF. In nucleotides, the CDR3 is TGTGCCAGCAGTTTAGTTCGAGGAGACAATGAGCAGTTCTTC.